A single sample is the source of the 30 T cell receptor beta chains below, sequenced in a study of T cells after yellow fever vaccination. Via MiXCR, TCRdb re-called the 5' RACE reads, giving one row per CDR3 protein. The profile covers about 300,000 distinct CDR3 sequences, with 3% to 4.5% appearing a single time and more than 20% taken by the ten largest. Source: PBMCs, taken 5 days after the yellow fever booster vaccination. The receptors stem from a man between 18 and 29 years old who received the YFV17D yellow fever vaccine.

This clonotype has only a few counts. The chain employs TRBV10-3 and TRBJ1-5; D remains unclear. CDR1 is ENHRY and CDR2 is SYGVKD in the germline V gene. Trimming removed 4 bases at V and 4 bases at J, with 8 bases between. The CDR3 is 13 amino acids. DNA of the CDR3: TGTGCCATCAGTGGGGCAGCTAATCAGCCCCAGCATTTT. This gives the protein CAISGAANQPQHF.

This clonotype was detected a few times. This chain links TRBV11-2 with TRBJ2-1; D remains unclear. Germline values: CDR1 SGHAT, CDR2 FQNNGV. V gave up 5 bases and J gave up 8 bases, with 19 bases separating them. The CDR3 is 15 amino acids. CDR3 coding DNA: TGTGCCAGCAGCCCCTCAGAAAGATCAGGCCATGAGCAGTTCTTC. This gives the protein CASSPSERSGHEQFF.

This clonotype was seen ten or more times. The J gene is TRBJ2-2, the V gene TRBV11-2; D ambiguous. Germline assignment: CDR1 SGHAT and CDR2 FQNNGV. This CDR3 is built from 13 residues. V lost 6 bases to trimming and J lost 6 bases, with 11 bases between them. The CDR3 DNA follows: TGTGCCAGCAGGCTCGGATGGTCCGGGGAGCTGTTTTTT. Translation gives CASRLGWSGELFF.

The chain's CDR3 is CASSRRGGTVAPLHF. In DNA, the CDR3 is TGTGCCAGCAGTCGAAGGGGGGGTACGGTTGCACCCCTCCACTTT. This chain connects TRBV6-1 to TRBJ1-6, with D perhaps TRBD1 (6 bases). The CDR3 is 15 residues long. V lost 5 bases and J lost 11, with 19 bases in between. The germline V gene encodes CDR1 MNHNS and CDR2 SASEGT.

The table lists this clonotype with a few counts. The chain combines TRBV3-1 with TRBJ1-6; D is uncertain. The ends were cut back, 1 base at V and 5 bases at J, with 6 bases in the middle. The CDR3 spans 14 residues. CDR1 is LGHDT, CDR2 YNNKEL, per germline (reference sequence). The CDR3 DNA sequence: TGTGCCAGCAGCCAAGGCCAGGATAATTCACCCCTCCACTTT. Its translation: CASSQGQDNSPLHF.

This clonotype was seen many times. The rearrangement links TRBV4-1 to TRBJ2-7; maybe TRBD2 (5 bases). The CDR3 loop spans 16 amino acids. Between the trimmed V and J ends, which lost 0 bases and 7 bases, there was a span of 19 bases. Germline V gene lookup returns CDR1 MGHRA and CDR2 YSYEKL. The CDR3: CASSQELRAKRREQYF. DNA of the CDR3: TGCGCCAGCAGCCAAGAATTAAGGGCCAAACGGAGGGAGCAGTACTTC.

This clonotype has just a few counts. The rearrangement uses TRBV4-1 and TRBJ2-1; 8 nucleotides align to TRBD2. The V gene's germline CDR1 is MGHRA and CDR2 YSYEKL. The CDR3 covers 18 residues. Losses at the gene ends were 4 bases for V and 4 bases for J; bases not matched to a gene: 15. In nucleotides, the CDR3 is TGCGCCAGCAGCCTCCCAATTCTCCGGGGGGGACCTTACAATGAGCAGTTCTTC. Encoded protein: CASSLPILRGGPYNEQFF.

The sample holds many counts of this clonotype. The CDR3 coding sequence is TGCGCCAGCAGCGGAGGGGGATACACTGAAGCTTTCTTT. This translates into CASSGGGYTEAFF. This sequence joins TRBV5-1 and TRBJ1-1, with a weak D call TRBD1 (6 bases). Germline V CDR1 and CDR2: SGHRS, YFSETQ. The CDR3 covers 13 residues. The germline V and J ends were trimmed by 4 bases and 3 bases, with 10 bases remaining between them.

This clonotype was seen repeatedly, ten times or more. This chain uses TRBV7-9 with TRBJ1-4, with D unresolved. Germline values: CDR1 SEHNR, CDR2 FQNEAQ (reference sequence). Trimming cost V 5 bases and J 7 bases, with 14 bases left between them. This CDR3 is built from 14 residues. The CDR3 nucleotides read TGTGCCAGCAGCCCGGGCACCAGTGGTGAAAAACTGTTTTTT. The encoded protein is CASSPGTSGEKLFF.

The chain uses TRBV7-2 and TRBJ2-7; 11 positions match TRBD2. The germline V gene encodes CDR1 SGHTA and CDR2 FQGNSA. Losses at the gene ends were 5 bases for V and 2 bases for J; bases not matched to a gene: 5. The CDR3 consists of 15 residues. The chain's CDR3 is CASSHGTSGTYEQYF. The CDR3 bases are TGTGCCAGCAGCCACGGGACTAGCGGCACCTACGAGCAGTACTTC.

Ten or more counts support this clonotype. The rearrangement uses TRBV7-9 and TRBJ2-5; TRBD2 aligns across 8 bases. V shed 4 bases and J 2 bases; nucleotides not matched to a gene: 0. There are 13 residues in the CDR3. Germline V gene lookup returns CDR1 SEHNR and CDR2 FQNEAQ (reference sequence). The CDR3 DNA reads TGTGCCAGCAGCTCTAGCGGGCAAGAGACCCAGTACTTC. Protein: CASSSSGQETQYF.

The rearrangement joins TRBV27 to TRBJ1-5; D unresolved. Trimming removed 2 bases from V and 3 bases from J, with 11 bases in between. CDR3 size: 15 residues. In germline, CDR1 is MNHEY, CDR2 SMNVEV (reference sequence). The CDR3 here is CASSLIGRINQPQHF. For the CDR3, the DNA is TGTGCCAGCAGTTTAATAGGCCGGATCAATCAGCCCCAGCATTTT.

The chain couples TRBV4-1 to TRBJ1-5, with 7 bases aligning to TRBD1. Germline V gene data show CDR1 as MGHRA and CDR2 as YSYEKL. J lost 6 bases, V lost 0 bases, and 5 bases had no gene match. CDR3 length: 15 amino acids. CDR3 bases: TGCGCCAGCAGCCAAGATCGGGCAGGGGGTCAGCCCCAGCATTTT. Encoded protein: CASSQDRAGGQPQHF.

This clonotype has just a few counts. The gene calls are TRBV20-1 and TRBJ2-1; the D is unclear. CDR3 length equals 14 residues. The V and J ends lost 5 bases and 0 bases respectively, with 11 bases between them. Germline V gene data show CDR1 as DFQATT and CDR2 as SNEGSKA (reference sequence). The CDR3 here is CSAAPRSSYNEQFF. In nucleotides, the CDR3 is TGCAGTGCTGCCCCGAGAAGCTCCTACAATGAGCAGTTCTTC.

This clonotype was seen more than once but under ten times. The DNA for the CDR3 is TGTGCCAGCAGTTACTCGATTACCACAGATACGCAGTATTTT. Amino acid sequence: CASSYSITTDTQYF. The chain carries TRBV6-6 and TRBJ2-3; the D is unclear. Germline loops: CDR1 MNHNY, CDR2 SVGAGI (reference sequence). The CDR3 is 14 amino acids. V was trimmed by 0 bases and J by 2 bases, leaving 6 bases between them.

This clonotype was counted a few times. V gene TRBV3-1 combines with J gene TRBJ2-7; D remains unclear. The germline V and J ends were trimmed by 0 bases and 8 bases, with 5 bases remaining between them. From germline, CDR1 is LGHDT and CDR2 YNNKEL (reference sequence). CDR3 length: 11 amino acids. CDR3 amino acids: CASSQDTKQYF. CDR3 bases: TGTGCCAGCAGCCAAGATACCAAGCAGTACTTC.

The CDR3 sequence: CASSPYNRVLERGGATDTQYF. For the CDR3, the DNA is TGTGCCAGCAGCCCCTACAACCGGGTTCTAGAGCGCGGGGGGGCCACAGATACGCAGTATTTT. The chain carries TRBV7-2 and TRBJ2-3, with TRBD2 matching 9 bases. Germline loops: CDR1 SGHTA, CDR2 FQGNSA. This CDR3 region has 21 residues. V was clipped by 5 bases and J by 2 bases; unmatched bases: 23.

This clonotype appeared a few times. The genes are TRBV5-1 and TRBJ2-7, with 7 bases that match TRBD1. With V trimmed by 5 bases and J by 4 bases, 12 bases remained unmatched. This CDR3 has 15 amino acids. CDR1 and CDR2 from the germline V gene are SGHRS and YFSETQ. The CDR3 protein is CASRYAPGTAYEQYF. CDR3 nucleotide sequence: TGCGCCAGCAGATATGCCCCCGGGACAGCTTACGAGCAGTACTTC.

The sample holds many counts of this clonotype. The chain couples TRBV12-3 or TRBV12-4 to TRBJ2-7, with D perhaps given as TRBD1 or TRBD2 (5 bases each). The CDR3 has 16 amino acids. V shed 5 bases and J shed 0 bases, with 17 bases lying between them. The CDR3 sequence: CASSGGRGKSSYEQYF. Here the CDR3 DNA reads TGTGCCAGCAGTGGGGGTAGAGGGAAGAGCTCCTACGAGCAGTACTTC.

This clonotype has at least ten counts. This chain uses TRBV12-3 or TRBV12-4 with TRBJ2-3, with 7 positions matching TRBD1. The CDR3 length is 15 residues. The V segment lost 0 bases and the J segment 2 bases; nucleotides outside the gene matches: 2. The CDR3 loop is CASSLAGQHTDTQYF. The CDR3, as DNA: TGTGCCAGCAGTTTAGCGGGACAGCACACAGATACGCAGTATTTT.

The V gene is TRBV4-3, the J gene TRBJ2-3; D is possibly TRBD1 or TRBD2 (6 bases each). V was clipped by 0 bases and J by 7 bases, with 20 bases between them. The germline gives CDR1 LGHNA, CDR2 YSLEER. The CDR3 has 17 residues. The DNA for the CDR3 is TGCGCCAGCAGCCAAGATAGGGGGACTGGAGGGTCGTATACGCAGTATTTT. It translates to CASSQDRGTGGSYTQYF.

This clonotype came up a few times. The gene calls are TRBV10-3 and TRBJ2-3, with a weak D call TRBD1 (5 bases). The CDR3 is 17 residues long. Germline V CDR1 and CDR2: ENHRY, SYGVKD. Trimming took 2 bases from V and 5 from J, leaving 20 bases between them. CDR3 loop: CAISETPGRAKGDTQYF. CDR3 coding DNA: TGTGCCATCAGTGAGACCCCCGGCAGGGCGAAGGGAGATACGCAGTATTTT.

The chain employs TRBV5-5 and TRBJ1-1; D may be TRBD1 (5 bases). This CDR3 is built from 16 residues. The germline V and J ends were trimmed by 4 bases and 1 base, with 17 bases remaining between them. CDR1 is SGHKS, CDR2 YYEKEE, per germline (reference sequence). CDR3 nucleotide sequence: TGTGCCAGCAGCGCGGGTTGGGGGGACGAGAACACTGAAGCTTTCTTT. As protein: CASSAGWGDENTEAFF.

This clonotype was seen a few times. V and J are TRBV5-4 and TRBJ2-3, with D perhaps matching TRBD1 (5 bases). This CDR3 contains 13 residues. Germline CDR1 is SGHNT and CDR2 is YYREEE (reference sequence). V was pared by 4 bases and J by 4 bases, with 10 bases between. The CDR3 nucleotides read TGTGCCAGCAGCAAGGACACGGCAGATACGCAGTATTTT. It translates to CASSKDTADTQYF.

This clonotype was recorded a few times. The chain combines TRBV5-1 with TRBJ1-6; D is uncertain. The CDR3 has 14 residues. The germline V gene has CDR1 SGHRS and CDR2 YFSETQ. The ends were cut back, 0 bases at V and 9 bases at J, with 10 bases in the middle. The DNA for the CDR3 is TGCGCCAGCAGCTTGGTTCCCCTTCCTTCACCCCTCCACTTT. Encoded protein: CASSLVPLPSPLHF.

Ten or more counts support this clonotype. V is TRBV7-2 and J is TRBJ1-1; D perhaps matches TRBD1 (6 bases). Germline CDR1 and CDR2: SGHTA and FQGNSA. The CDR3 runs 14 residues. Trimming took off 3 bases at V and 2 bases at J, with 10 bases between the two ends. The CDR3 nucleotides are TGTGCCAGCAGCTTCTCGACAGGTAACACTGAAGCTTTCTTT. Amino acids: CASSFSTGNTEAFF.

In DNA, the CDR3 is TGCAGTGCTAGAGGACTCCTCGAACCGCAGTATTTT. It translates to CSARGLLEPQYF. The J gene is TRBJ2-3, the V gene TRBV20-1, with D uncertain. The CDR3 runs 12 residues. V was trimmed by 1 base and J by 10 bases, leaving 12 bases between them. Looked up from germline, CDR1 is DFQATT and CDR2 is SNEGSKA (reference sequence).

In its sample, this clonotype was seen a few times. The rearrangement uses TRBV5-6 and TRBJ2-1, with 11 bases matching TRBD2. The germline gives CDR1 SGHDT, CDR2 YYEEEE. The CDR3 is 17 residues long. V trimming: 3 bases; J trimming: 4 bases; junction bases outside the gene matches: 9. The CDR3 protein is CASSWEGLAVGYNEQFF. Written as DNA, the CDR3 is TGTGCCAGCAGCTGGGAGGGACTAGCGGTGGGATACAATGAGCAGTTCTTC.

The V call is TRBV28, the J call TRBJ1-1; D uncertain. V lost 2 bases and J lost 3, with 10 bases in between. This CDR3 is 14 amino acids long. CDR1 MDHEN and CDR2 SYDVKM come from the germline V gene. The CDR3 is CASSLIGVHTEAFF. The CDR3 region has the DNA TGTGCCAGCAGTTTAATCGGAGTCCACACTGAAGCTTTCTTT.

This clonotype has ten or more counts. V is TRBV5-6 and J is TRBJ1-2; TRBD1 matches 11 bases. The CDR3 spans 15 residues. Germline CDR1 SGHDT, CDR2 YYEEEE. With 3 bases clipped from V and 4 bases from J, the junction kept 5 bases outside the gene matches. CDR3 residues: CASSSGQGVPYGYTF. The CDR3 region has the DNA TGTGCCAGCAGCTCGGGACAGGGGGTACCCTATGGCTACACCTTC.